The 21 T cell receptor beta chains listed next were all sequenced from one sample in a study of blood T cell repertoires in COVID-19 (TCRdb year 2020). The library was made by the immunoSEQ multiplex PCR assay. TCRdb mirrors the immuneACCESS table, restricted to in-frame sequences. Some clones are absent from its copies; in checked studies, under half trace to an unresolved V gene, and the reason for the others is unknown. Counted in this sample were about 400,000 clones; around 90% of them appeared once. Roughly 1.9% of the sample comes from the top ten. The sample taken for sequencing was PBMCs or T cells enriched from blood (not recorded which). All receptors come from a woman aged 40-49 years with acute COVID-19.

There are a few counts of this clone. The J gene is TRBJ1-5, the V gene TRBV5-8, with 7 bases aligning to TRBD1. Germline CDR1 and CDR2: SGHTS and YDEGEE. The CDR3 contains 13 residues. The ends lost 4 bases at V and 6 bases at J; junction bases unmatched: 4. In DNA form, the CDR3 reads TGTGCCAGCAGCAGACAGGGTTCTCAGCCCCAGCATTTT. Protein: CASSRQGSQPQHF.

CDR3 coding DNA: TGTGCCAGCAGAACAGTCACCGGGGAGCTGTTTTTT. This sequence encodes CASRTVTGELFF. The chain carries TRBV6-5 and TRBJ2-2; D is unclear. Germline loops: CDR1 MNHEY, CDR2 SVGAGI. The CDR3 totals 12 residues. The ends were cut back, 6 bases at V and 4 bases at J, with 6 bases in the middle.

The gene calls are TRBV5-1 and TRBJ1-3; TRBD1 is a possible D gene (6 bases). The CDR3 is made up of 15 amino acids. V lost 1 base and J lost 3, with 11 bases in between. Germline lookup yields CDR1 SGHRS and CDR2 YFSETQ. This CDR3 reads CASSLSGQLGNTIYF. The DNA for the CDR3 is TGCGCCAGCAGCTTGTCGGGACAACTTGGAAACACCATATATTTT.

This clone was seen more than once but under ten times. The sample holds other DNA sequences that translate to the same CDR3. This chain uses TRBV6-5 with TRBJ1-1, with D possibly TRBD1 on 5 matching bases. CDR3 length equals 13 residues. Trimming cost V 0 bases and J 5 bases, with 7 bases left between them. The germline V gene encodes CDR1 MNHEY and CDR2 SVGAGI. CDR3 DNA: TGTGCCAGCAGTTACTCTAGGGGAACTGAAGCTTTCTTT. The encoded protein is CASSYSRGTEAFF.

The V and J genes are TRBV3-1 (or the pseudogene TRBV3-2) and TRBJ1-6, with D maybe TRBD1 (6 bases). Between the trimmed V and J ends, which lost 1 base and 14 bases, there was a span of 15 bases. The V gene's germline CDR1 is LGHDT and CDR2 YNNKEL (reference sequence). There are 14 residues in the CDR3. The CDR3 reads CASSQGAGEKSLHF. The DNA for the CDR3 is TGTGCCAGCAGCCAAGGAGCAGGGGAAAAGTCCCTCCACTTT.

This clone occurred once. The chain couples TRBV5-1 to TRBJ1-2; 7 bases line up with TRBD1. Per the germline V gene, CDR1 is SGHRS and CDR2 is YFSETQ. CDR3 length: 15 amino acids. The J segment lost 6 bases and the V segment lost 4 bases, leaving 12 bases of the junction unmatched. CDR3 sequence reads: CASSARDRGDNGYTF. The CDR3 DNA sequence: TGCGCCAGCAGCGCACGGGACAGAGGGGATAATGGCTACACCTTC. Combining the CDR3 with reference TRBV5-1 and TRBJ1-2 gives the whole variable domain KAGVTQTPRYLIKTRGQQVTLSCSPISGHRSVSWYQQTPGQGLQFLFEYFSETQRNKGNFPGRFSGRQFSNSRSEMNVSTLELGDSALYLCASSARDRGDNGYTFGSGTRLTVV.

This rearrangement joins TRBV9 to TRBJ2-2; D unclear. CDR1 SGDLS and CDR2 YYNGEE come from the germline V gene. V shed 4 bases and J shed 0 bases, with 13 bases lying between them. This CDR3 has 16 residues. The CDR3 region has the DNA TGTGCCAGCAGCTCCACCCCGGGTTCGAACACCGGGGAGCTGTTTTTT. Residues: CASSSTPGSNTGELFF.

V gene TRBV5-8 combines with J gene TRBJ1-4; D perhaps matches TRBD1 (6 bases). Trimming took 2 bases from V and 4 from J, leaving 9 bases between them. Germline assignment: CDR1 SGHTS and CDR2 YDEGEE. This CDR3 region has 14 residues. The CDR3 DNA reads as TGTGCCAGCAGCTTAAGACAGGTTAATGAAAAACTGTTTTTT. Translation: CASSLRQVNEKLFF.

The chain links TRBV11-2 to TRBJ1-5; D is unclear. The CDR3 is 13 residues long. V lost 1 base to trimming and J lost 5 bases, with 6 bases between them. Per germline, CDR1 SGHAT and CDR2 FQNNGV. In DNA, the CDR3 is TGTGCCAGCAGCTTAGTTGCGGATCAGCCCCAGCATTTT. Residues: CASSLVADQPQHF. Looking up the rest from reference TRBV11-2 and TRBJ1-5 gives the full variable domain: EAGVAQSPRYKIIEKRQSVAFWCNPISGHATLYWYQQILGQGPKLLIQFQNNGVVDDSQLPKDRFSAERLKGVDSTLKIQPAKLEDSAVYLCASSLVADQPQHFGDGTRLSIL.

The sample holds one count of this clone. The CDR3 spells CASRLAGVRTGELFF. CDR3 in DNA: TGTGCCAGCAGGCTAGCGGGGGTGAGGACCGGGGAGCTGTTTTTT. The chain combines TRBV13 with TRBJ2-2; 10 nucleotides match TRBD2. CDR3 length: 15 amino acids. The ends lost 6 bases at V and 5 bases at J; junction bases unmatched: 6. Germline V gene lookup returns CDR1 PRHDT and CDR2 FYEKMQ (reference sequence). Complete variable domain (other parts from reference TRBV13 and TRBJ2-2): AAGVIQSPRHLIKEKRETATLKCYPIPRHDTVYWYQQGPGQDPQFLISFYEKMQSDKGSIPDRFSAQQFSDYHSELNMSSLELGDSALYFCASRLAGVRTGELFFGEGSRLTVL.

The chain recombines TRBV7-9 with TRBJ2-5; TRBD1 aligns across 7 bases. The germline gives CDR1 SEHNR, CDR2 FQNEAQ (reference sequence). The CDR3 extends over 13 amino acids. With 4 bases clipped from V and 5 bases from J, the junction kept 4 bases outside the gene matches. CDR3 DNA sequence: TGTGCCAGCAGCTCGACAGGGTTGGAGACCCAGTACTTC. Protein product: CASSSTGLETQYF.

This clone was detected once. This chain joins TRBV18 and TRBJ2-7, with D tentatively TRBD1 (5 bases). The V end was cut by 2 bases, the J end by 5 bases, with 16 bases between. Looked up from germline, CDR1 is KGHSH and CDR2 is LQKENI. CDR3 length: 15 residues. The DNA of the CDR3 is TGTGCCAGCTCACCAATACATGGGGCAGAAGACGAGCAGTACTTC. This translates into CASSPIHGAEDEQYF. Drawing the rest from reference TRBV18 and TRBJ2-7, the complete variable domain is NAGVMQNPRHLVRRRGQEARLRCSPMKGHSHVYWYRQLPEEGLKFMVYLQKENIIDESGMPKERFSAEFPKEGPSILRIQQVVRGDSAAYFCASSPIHGAEDEQYFGPGTRLTVT.

The chain uses TRBV19 and TRBJ2-3; tentative D call: TRBD1 (5 bases). V lost 4 bases and J 6 bases, leaving 14 bases between the germline ends. Germline lookup yields CDR1 LNHDA and CDR2 SQIVND (reference sequence). The CDR3 length is 14 residues. In DNA form, the CDR3 reads TGTGCCAGTAGTAATCAGAAAGGGGTCGATACGCAGTATTTT. Protein product: CASSNQKGVDTQYF.

The rearrangement uses TRBV18 and TRBJ1-2; perhaps TRBD1 as D (5 bases). V was shortened by 2 bases and J by 2 bases, with 9 bases between the two germline ends. CDR3 length: 14 residues. The germline V gene has CDR1 KGHSH and CDR2 LQKENI. This chain's CDR3 is CASSPERDNYGYTF. The CDR3 bases are TGTGCCAGCTCACCAGAGCGGGACAACTATGGCTACACCTTC. Looking up the rest from reference TRBV18 and TRBJ1-2 gives the full variable domain: NAGVMQNPRHLVRRRGQEARLRCSPMKGHSHVYWYRQLPEEGLKFMVYLQKENIIDESGMPKERFSAEFPKEGPSILRIQQVVRGDSAAYFCASSPERDNYGYTFGSGTRLTVV.

This chain uses TRBV9 with TRBJ1-4, with D tentatively TRBD1 (5 bases). The CDR3 extends over 14 amino acids. V lost 0 bases to trimming and J lost 4 bases, with 7 bases between them. CDR1 is SGDLS, CDR2 YYNGEE, per germline. CDR3 nucleotide sequence: TGTGCCAGCAGCGTAGCAGGGCTTAATGAAAAACTGTTTTTT. Translated, it gives CASSVAGLNEKLFF. The variable domain in full, with the rest retrieved from reference TRBV9 and TRBJ1-4, is DSGVTQTPKHLITATGQRVTLRCSPRSGDLSVYWYQQSLDQGLQFLIQYYNGEERAKGNILERFSAQQFPDLHSELNLSSLELGDSALYFCASSVAGLNEKLFFGSGTQLSVL.

The DNA of the CDR3 is TGCAGCGTTACTGACAGTATCAATCAGCCCCAGCATTTT. Its protein is CSVTDSINQPQHF. The chain joins TRBV29-1 to TRBJ1-5, with D perhaps matching TRBD1 (5 bases). Trimming pared 5 bases from V and 3 bases from J, leaving 11 bases between. This CDR3 has 13 amino acids. From germline, CDR1 is SQVTM and CDR2 ANQGSEA.

The V and J genes are TRBV12-3 or TRBV12-4 and TRBJ1-5, with 7 positions matching TRBD1. The V and J ends lost 6 bases and 7 bases, in that order; junction bases with no gene match: 3. The CDR3 spans 12 residues. Here the CDR3 DNA reads TGTGCCAGCAGGTACAGGGGCCAGCCCCAGCATTTT. Protein: CASRYRGQPQHF.

The rearrangement joins TRBV7-8 to TRBJ2-7, with 10 bases fitting TRBD1. V lost 6 bases and J lost 6; bases outside the gene matches: 8. Germline V gives CDR1 SGHVS, CDR2 FQNEAQ. The CDR3 sequence is 14 residues long. CDR3 nucleotide sequence: TGTGCCAGCAGTTGGGACAGGGGTGCGATCGAGCAGTACTTC. It encodes CASSWDRGAIEQYF.

As for this clone: This specimen includes other DNA sequences encoding the same CDR3. The chain's CDR3 is CASSLAQGGGYTF. The CDR3 DNA is TGCGCCAGCAGCTTGGCACAGGGGGGCGGCTACACCTTC. J is TRBJ1-2 and V is TRBV5-1; TRBD1 matches 8 bases. The CDR3 runs to 13 residues. With 0 bases clipped from V and 8 bases from J, the junction kept 3 bases outside the gene matches. Germline CDR1 and CDR2: SGHRS and YFSETQ.

The V gene is TRBV23-1, the J gene TRBJ2-5; D might be TRBD1 (6 bases). TRBV23-1 is an open reading frame, and its role is uncertain. This CDR3 has 16 residues. V was cut by 5 bases and J by 0 bases, with 16 bases left in between. DNA of the CDR3: TGCGCCAGCAGTGTTCGGGACAAACCTTACCAAGAGACCCAGTACTTC. This gives the protein CASSVRDKPYQETQYF.

The chain joins TRBV30 to TRBJ1-2; 11 bases match TRBD1. Losses at the gene ends were 1 base for V and 5 bases for J; bases not matched to a gene: 3. The CDR3 covers 14 residues. CDR1 and CDR2 (germline): GTSNPN, SVGIG (reference sequence). The CDR3 DNA is TGTGCCTGGAGTGCGGGACAGGGGGAATATGGCTACACCTTC. It is translated as CAWSAGQGEYGYTF.